Following are 4 T cell receptor beta chains from one sample sequenced in a study of blood T cell repertoires in COVID-19. This table comes from immunoSEQ multiplex PCR, and its TCRdb copy is limited to in-frame clones, with some not included. The repertoire holds roughly 290,000 clones, with about 93% as singletons. Sequencing input: peripheral blood. The receptor set was obtained from a woman in her thirties with COVID-19, enrolled during active disease.

The V gene is TRBV5-1, the J gene TRBJ1-1, with D unresolved. This CDR3 spans 15 amino acids. V gave up 4 bases and J gave up 0 bases, with 13 bases separating them. Germline CDR1 reads SGHRS; CDR2 reads YFSETQ. The CDR3: CASSEAGLVNTEAFF. CDR3 DNA sequence: TGCGCCAGCAGCGAGGCCGGTTTGGTGAACACTGAAGCTTTCTTT. Filled out from reference TRBV5-1 and TRBJ1-1, the complete variable domain reads KAGVTQTPRYLIKTRGQQVTLSCSPISGHRSVSWYQQTPGQGLQFLFEYFSETQRNKGNFPGRFSGRQFSNSRSEMNVSTLELGDSALYLCASSEAGLVNTEAFFGQGTRLTVV.

V usage is TRBV15 and J usage is TRBJ2-7; 9 bases match TRBD2. Germline loops: CDR1 LNHNV, CDR2 YYDKDF (reference sequence). The CDR3 length is 16 residues. With 0 bases clipped from V and 6 bases from J, the junction kept 9 bases outside the gene matches. This CDR3 is CATSRDRGGRAGEQYF. DNA for the CDR3: TGTGCCACCAGCAGAGATCGGGGCGGGAGGGCCGGCGAGCAGTACTTC.

In nucleotides, the CDR3 is TGTGCCAGCAGTTCTACAGGAGGGCGGGTGACCCAGTACTTC. This encodes CASSSTGGRVTQYF. The chain is built from TRBV28 and TRBJ2-5; maybe TRBD2 (6 bases). Germline values: CDR1 MDHEN, CDR2 SYDVKM. With 4 bases removed from V and 7 bases from J, the gap between germline ends came to 16 bases. The CDR3 contains 14 residues.

The CDR3 loop is CASIVFSGSSGEQYF. The CDR3 coding sequence is TGTGCCAGCATTGTCTTTAGCGGGAGCTCTGGTGAGCAGTACTTC. V usage is TRBV2 and J usage is TRBJ2-7; 9 nucleotides match TRBD2. CDR3 length: 15 residues. Trimming cost V 7 bases and J 7 bases; bases outside gene matches: 14. Germline loops: CDR1 SNHLY, CDR2 FYNNEI.